This T cell receptor (beta chain) was obtained from a study of shared clonotypes between healthy human individuals. Looking at the study overall: CD4 naive cells filled three plates per donor, CD4 memory three, CD8 naive two and CD8 memory one.

CD45RO-negative, CCR7-selected cells formed the naive CD8 fraction, which excluded terminally differentiated effector memory CD45RA+ cells. Donors were healthy HIV-negative adults without recently reported acute infections or vaccinations. Overall study findings and caveats: Generation probability values for non-shared clonotypes were lower than those for clonotypes shared by all four donors.

Clones were sequenced by immunoSEQ multiplex PCR, and TCRdb holds only the in-frame ones, with some missing. Seen here are about 2 million clones, about 95% observed once, and the top ten hold roughly 1%. A word on this clone: Its antigen is as yet unknown.

The V gene's germline CDR1 is MNHEY and CDR2 SVGAGI. This CDR3 is 16 amino acids long. V lost 2 bases and J lost 0, with 13 bases in between. This TCR came from a man younger than 30 in good health. The specimen sequenced was naive CD8+ T cells sorted from blood. The gene calls are TRBV6-5 and TRBJ2-5; D is possibly TRBD1 (6 bases). The chain's CDR3 is CASSYQGSGDQETQYF. In nucleotides, the CDR3 is TGTGCCAGCAGTTACCAGGGGTCCGGGGACCAAGAGACCCAGTACTTC.